These T cell receptor beta chains were read from a single sample in a study of T cell responses to AZD1222 COVID-19 vaccine. The assay was immunoSEQ multiplex PCR, and TCRdb's table has in-frame clones only and misses some. The repertoire table contains about 140,000 clones. The source material was peripheral blood. The receptors come from an adult in good health. Each CDR3 is given with its conserved first and last residue. D genes are given only for firm matches.

cdr3_nt	cdr3_aa	v_call	d_call	j_call
TGTGCCTGGAGCGAACAGGGCGTGGGTGAGCAGTTCTTC	CAWSEQGVGEQFF	TRBV30	NA	TRBJ2-1
TGCGCCAGCAGCTTGCGGCCCACAGGGTCAGACTATGGCTACACCTTC	CASSLRPTGSDYGYTF	TRBV5-1	NA	TRBJ1-2
TGTGCCAGCAGCCAAGGGGACTTGCGAAACACCATATATTTT	CASSQGDLRNTIYF	TRBV7-6	NA	TRBJ1-3
TGTGCCAGTACTCGGGACGGATCCATGAACACTGAAGCTTTCTTT	CASTRDGSMNTEAFF	TRBV19	NA	TRBJ1-1
TGTGCCATCAGCACGGGGACTGAAGCTTTCTTT	CAISTGTEAFF	TRBV10-3	NA	TRBJ1-1
TGTGCCAACCTCCCCGGGACGGGGGGTGGCTACACCTTC	CANLPGTGGGYTF	TRBV10-3	NA	TRBJ1-2
TGCGCCAGCAGCGGGGGGCGGCAGGGTTACAATGAGCAGTTCTTC	CASSGGRQGYNEQFF	TRBV5-1	NA	TRBJ2-1
TGCGCCAGCAGCCAAGAGGTTACAGGCGACACTGAAGCTTTCTTT	CASSQEVTGDTEAFF	TRBV4-1	NA	TRBJ1-1
TGTGCCAGCAGCTCTAGGACTGAGACTGAAGCTTTCTTT	CASSSRTETEAFF	TRBV7-9	NA	TRBJ1-1
TGCAGTGCTAGAGGAGCTGAGACCCAGTACTTC	CSARGAETQYF	TRBV20-1	NA	TRBJ2-5
TGTGCCAGCAGTCGGGGGAGCTCTGGAAACACCATATATTTT	CASSRGSSGNTIYF	TRBV6-5	NA	TRBJ1-3
TGTGCCAGCAGCTTGGACCGGGACACCTCATCGAACACTGAAGCTTTCTTT	CASSLDRDTSSNTEAFF	TRBV11-3	NA	TRBJ1-1
TGTGCCAGCAGCTTGCAGGGGAGAGACACTGAAGCTTTCTTT	CASSLQGRDTEAFF	TRBV5-6	NA	TRBJ1-1
TGTGCCAGCAGTGGACAGATGGGCTACAATCAGCCCCAGCATTTT	CASSGQMGYNQPQHF	TRBV6-1	NA	TRBJ1-5
TGTGCCAGCAGTTTGATGAACACTGAAGCTTTCTTT	CASSLMNTEAFF	TRBV12-3/TRBV12-4	NA	TRBJ1-1
TGTGCCAGCAGCTTCGCGACAGGACGGACTGAAGCTTTCTTT	CASSFATGRTEAFF	TRBV11-2	NA	TRBJ1-1
TGCGCCAGCAGACCCGGGACATCGAACACCGGGGAGCTGTTTTTT	CASRPGTSNTGELFF	TRBV10-2	NA	TRBJ2-2
TGTGCCACACGGAGGGGTGGGTCAACTGAAGCTTTCTTT	CATRRGGSTEAFF	TRBV6-5	NA	TRBJ1-1
TGTGCCAGCAGTGAACGGCAGGTGCAGGGCTACACCTTC	CASSERQVQGYTF	TRBV2	NA	TRBJ1-2
TGTGCCTGGAGTGGGGGGTTCGCCACTGAAGCTTTCTTT	CAWSGGFATEAFF	TRBV30	NA	TRBJ1-1
TGTGCCAGCAGACCCCGGGCGGGGGTAAACATTCAGTACTTC	CASRPRAGVNIQYF	TRBV7-9	TRBD2	TRBJ2-4
TGTGCCAGCAGTCACGGGACCCAGTACTTC	CASSHGTQYF	TRBV6-2/TRBV6-3	NA	TRBJ2-5
TGTGCCAGCAGCTTAGCCGGGACTAGCCGGGCCAAAAACATTCAGTACTTC	CASSLAGTSRAKNIQYF	TRBV11-3	TRBD2	TRBJ2-4
TGTGCCAGCAGCTTAAGGGCGGGGGGCGGCTACACCTTC	CASSLRAGGGYTF	TRBV7-3	NA	TRBJ1-2
TGTGCCAGCAGCTTAGCGGGGGGGCCCAATGAGCAGTTCTTC	CASSLAGGPNEQFF	TRBV7-3	TRBD2	TRBJ2-1
TGTGCCAGCAGCTTTACCGGGACTAGATTTTCCTACAATGAGCAGTTCTTC	CASSFTGTRFSYNEQFF	TRBV7-9	TRBD2	TRBJ2-1
TGTGCCAGTAGTATTACCCCACAGGAGAACACTGAAGCTTTCTTT	CASSITPQENTEAFF	TRBV19	NA	TRBJ1-1
TGTGCCAGCAGTTACGGGACGGCCGTCGGCTACACCTTC	CASSYGTAVGYTF	TRBV6-2/TRBV6-3	NA	TRBJ1-2
TGTGCCAGCAGCTCCCGGCGTGGCTACACCTTC	CASSSRRGYTF	TRBV9	NA	TRBJ1-2
TGTGCCAGCAGCAGAATTGGCAGAATGCAGGGTTCTGAAGCTTTCTTT	CASSRIGRMQGSEAFF	TRBV5-4	NA	TRBJ1-1
TGCGCCAGCAGCCCAGCCGGGACAGGGGATCAGCCCCAGCATTTT	CASSPAGTGDQPQHF	TRBV5-1	TRBD1	TRBJ1-5
TGTGCCAGCAGCGTATTAAGTCACACTGAAGCTTTCTTT	CASSVLSHTEAFF	TRBV9	NA	TRBJ1-1
TGTGCCAGCAGCTTAGTGGCCTTATCGAACACTGAAGCTTTCTTT	CASSLVALSNTEAFF	TRBV11-2	NA	TRBJ1-1
TGTGCCTGGAGTCGGACAGTCTACAATGAGCAGTTCTTC	CAWSRTVYNEQFF	TRBV30	NA	TRBJ2-1
TGCGCCAGCAGCTTGGACACAGGGGGAACCTATTACTACAATGAGCAGTTCTTC	CASSLDTGGTYYYNEQFF	TRBV5-1	TRBD1	TRBJ2-1
TGTGCCAGCAGCTGGTACGGGACTAGCACAGATACGCAGTATTTT	CASSWYGTSTDTQYF	TRBV9	NA	TRBJ2-3
TGTGCCAGCAGTTGGAGGTATGGGAATTACAATGAGCAGTTCTTC	CASSWRYGNYNEQFF	TRBV6-5	NA	TRBJ2-1
TGTGCCAGCAGCTTGGGGTTCGCGGGTGAGCAGTTCTTC	CASSLGFAGEQFF	TRBV7-3	NA	TRBJ2-1
TGTGCCAGCAGCCATAGCCAGGGGTATCAGCCCCAGCATTTT	CASSHSQGYQPQHF	TRBV4-2	NA	TRBJ1-5
TGTGCCAGCAGTTCATCAGGGGGCGGCTACACCTTC	CASSSSGGGYTF	TRBV28	TRBD1	TRBJ1-2
TGTGCCAGCAGCTTAGCCCAGCGGGAGGCAGATACGCAGTATTTT	CASSLAQREADTQYF	TRBV7-2	TRBD2	TRBJ2-3
TGTGCCAGCAGGTATACCCGGGGCTTTCAGTTCTTC	CASRYTRGFQFF	TRBV2	NA	TRBJ2-1